The 20 T cell receptor beta chains below come from one sample, sequenced in a study of blood T cell repertoires in COVID-19. TCRdb's table, derived via immunoSEQ multiplex PCR, lists solely in-frame clones and lacks some. This table has roughly 69,000 clones, more than 75% appearing once. The specimen was peripheral blood. The receptors stem from a man aged 50 or older with active COVID-19.

J is TRBJ2-7 and V is TRBV5-1, with 10 bases that match TRBD1. CDR3 length equals 16 residues. V trimming: 1 base; J trimming: 1 base; junction bases outside the gene matches: 5. From germline, CDR1 is SGHRS and CDR2 YFSETQ. This chain's CDR3 is CASSLSGQGRSYEQYF. The CDR3 DNA is TGCGCCAGCAGCTTGTCGGGACAGGGGAGGTCCTACGAGCAGTACTTC.

This chain joins TRBV7-8 and TRBJ1-2, with D hard to call. CDR1 is SGHVS and CDR2 is FQNEAQ in the germline V gene. Trimming took off 1 base at V and 10 bases at J, with 7 bases between the two ends. CDR3 size: 11 residues. The CDR3 protein is CASSLGGDYTF. The CDR3, as DNA: TGTGCCAGCAGCTTAGGCGGCGACTACACCTTC.

The gene calls are TRBV7-2 and TRBJ1-6; 7 bases align to TRBD1. Germline V lookup: CDR1 SGHTA, CDR2 FQGNSA. This CDR3 spans 17 amino acids. Unmatched junction bases numbered 9, after V lost 3 bases and J lost 4 bases. In DNA, the CDR3 is TGTGCCAGCAGCTTCCGAAGGACAGGAGCGTATAATTCACCCCTCCACTTT. It specifies CASSFRRTGAYNSPLHF.

This clone was detected only once. The chain has TRBV27 and TRBJ2-7; 9 bases line up with TRBD1. The CDR3 consists of 15 residues. Germline CDR1 MNHEY, CDR2 SMNVEV (reference sequence). The V segment lost 5 bases and the J segment 3 bases; nucleotides outside the gene matches: 8. CDR3 DNA sequence: TGTGCCAGCAGTGCCAGCCGACAGGGGGTCTACGAGCAGTACTTC. Translated, it gives CASSASRQGVYEQYF.

In its sample, this clone was seen once. The chain has TRBV9 and TRBJ2-1, with 10 bases identical to TRBD2. Germline trimming cut 4 bases from V and 6 bases from J; bases unmatched to any gene: 13. CDR3 length: 17 residues. Germline V gene sequence: CDR1 SGDLS, CDR2 YYNGEE. The CDR3 coding sequence is TGTGCCAGCAGCCCCCAGGGGAGCCAGCGGGGGGGCAATGAGCAGTTCTTC. Encoded protein: CASSPQGSQRGGNEQFF. Full variable domain (missing parts from reference TRBV9 and TRBJ2-1): DSGVTQTPKHLITATGQRVTLRCSPRSGDLSVYWYQQSLDQGLQFLIQYYNGEERAKGNILERFSAQQFPDLHSELNLSSLELGDSALYFCASSPQGSQRGGNEQFFGPGTRLTVL.

The rearrangement joins TRBV15 to TRBJ2-5, with D possibly being TRBD2 (5 bases). Germline V gene sequence: CDR1 LNHNV, CDR2 YYDKDF (reference sequence). The CDR3 covers 13 residues. V was cut by 0 bases and J by 4 bases, with 6 bases left in between. The CDR3 DNA reads as TGTGCCACCAGCAGAGACGGGGTAGAGACCCAGTACTTC. The encoded protein is CATSRDGVETQYF.

V is TRBV14 and J is TRBJ2-1; possible D gene TRBD1, 5 bases. Germline V gives CDR1 SGHDN, CDR2 FVKESK. This CDR3 has 15 amino acids. The germline V and J ends were trimmed by 4 bases and 4 bases, with 14 bases remaining between them. DNA for the CDR3: TGTGCCAGCAGCCCACCAGGGCTCCCTTACAATGAGCAGTTCTTC. Translating it yields CASSPPGLPYNEQFF. The variable domain in full, with the rest retrieved from reference TRBV14 and TRBJ2-1, is EAGVTQFPSHSVIEKGQTVTLRCDPISGHDNLYWYRRVMGKEIKFLLHFVKESKQDESGMPNNRFLAERTGGTYSTLKVQPAELEDSGVYFCASSPPGLPYNEQFFGPGTRLTVL.

J is TRBJ1-3 and V is TRBV30; no definite D call. CDR1 and CDR2 from the germline V gene are GTSNPN and SVGIG (reference sequence). V was clipped by 4 bases and J by 4 bases, with 20 bases between them. The CDR3 is 16 residues long. CDR3 sequence reads: CAWTSRTDPGGNTIYF. Here the CDR3 DNA reads TGTGCCTGGACTTCCCGGACGGACCCGGGGGGAAACACCATATATTTT. Complete variable domain (other parts from reference TRBV30 and TRBJ1-3): SQTIHQWPATLVQPVGSPLSLECTVEGTSNPNLYWYRQAAGRGLQLLFYSVGIGQISSEVPQNLSASRPQDRQFILSSKKLLLSDSGFYLCAWTSRTDPGGNTIYFGEGSWLTVV.

J is TRBJ2-7 and V is TRBV9; D is ambiguous. CDR3 length: 12 amino acids. Germline V gene sequence: CDR1 SGDLS, CDR2 YYNGEE. V lost 3 bases and J 3 bases, leaving 7 bases between the germline ends. The CDR3 sequence: CASSASNYEQYF. CDR3 nucleotide sequence: TGTGCCAGCAGCGCCTCTAACTACGAGCAGTACTTC.

The V call is TRBV7-3, the J call TRBJ2-2, with 7 nucleotides matching TRBD1. The length of the CDR3 is 14 residues. Unmatched junction bases numbered 3, after V lost 5 bases and J lost 3 bases. Germline lookup yields CDR1 SGHTA and CDR2 FQGTGA. CDR3 loop: CASSQTGDTGELFF. The CDR3 DNA reads as TGTGCCAGCAGCCAAACAGGGGACACCGGGGAGCTGTTTTTT.

The chain combines TRBV6-5 with TRBJ2-2; 7 nucleotides agree with TRBD2. V lost 2 bases, J lost 5 bases, and 8 bases stayed unmatched. CDR1 MNHEY and CDR2 SVGAGI come from the germline V gene. The CDR3 covers 16 residues. The CDR3 DNA reads TGTGCCAGCAGTTACCCGCTTGGCGGGAGTACCGGGGAGCTGTTTTTT. This encodes CASSYPLGGSTGELFF.

This clone came up once. The chain links TRBV18 to TRBJ1-2; 7 bases are a match to TRBD1. This CDR3 has 15 amino acids. CDR1 and CDR2 from the germline V gene are KGHSH and LQKENI. Trimming removed 5 bases from V and 5 bases from J; junction bases left unmatched: 11. The CDR3 sequence: CASSAMGQTTYGYTF. The CDR3 DNA sequence: TGTGCCAGCTCAGCGATGGGACAGACGACGTATGGCTACACCTTC.

The chain combines TRBV6-2 or TRBV6-3 with TRBJ2-7; 12 nucleotides line up with TRBD2. Germline V CDR1 and CDR2: MNHEY, SVGEGT. V was clipped by 4 bases and J by 1 base; unmatched bases: 2. CDR3 length equals 15 residues. The CDR3 spells CASSLLAGGSYEQYF. DNA of the CDR3: TGTGCCAGCAGTTTACTAGCGGGGGGATCCTACGAGCAGTACTTC.

The chain recombines TRBV15 with TRBJ1-1, with D possibly being TRBD1 (5 bases). V lost 3 bases to trimming and J lost 0 bases, with 14 bases between them. The V gene's germline CDR1 is LNHNV and CDR2 YYDKDF (reference sequence). The CDR3 extends over 16 amino acids. The CDR3 spells CATSRTSLQVNTEAFF. In DNA, the CDR3 is TGTGCCACCAGCAGGACCTCTCTACAGGTGAACACTGAAGCTTTCTTT.

The rearrangement links TRBV5-1 to TRBJ2-5; 7 bases line up with TRBD2. Germline-derived CDR1 and CDR2 are SGHRS and YFSETQ. The J segment lost 5 bases and the V segment lost 0 bases, leaving 10 bases of the junction unmatched. CDR3 length: 16 amino acids. The CDR3 DNA reads TGCGCCAGCAGCTTGGACTTAGGACTAGGCCAGGAGACCCAGTACTTC. Protein: CASSLDLGLGQETQYF.

The gene calls are TRBV19 and TRBJ1-6; D unresolved. Per the germline V gene, CDR1 is LNHDA and CDR2 is SQIVND (reference sequence). The CDR3 totals 16 residues. Deletions cut 1 base from V and 0 bases from J, with 7 bases between. CDR3 protein: CASSIAESSYNSPLHF. CDR3 nucleotides: TGTGCCAGTAGTATAGCGGAGAGCTCCTATAATTCACCCCTCCACTTT. The whole variable domain, remainder taken from reference TRBV19 and TRBJ1-6, is DGGITQSPKYLFRKEGQNVTLSCEQNLNHDAMYWYRQDPGQGLRLIYYSQIVNDFQKGDIAEGYSVSREKKESFPLTVTSAQKNPTAFYLCASSIAESSYNSPLHFGNGTRLTVT.

This clone came up a few times. The V call is TRBV24-1, the J call TRBJ2-1; 9 nucleotides match TRBD2. The CDR3 contains 15 residues. Germline lookup yields CDR1 KGHDR and CDR2 SFDVKD. J gave up 9 bases and V 1 base, and 6 bases lay outside the gene matches. For the CDR3, the DNA is TGTGCCACCAGTGATTTAGCGGGAGGTGGAAGTGAGCAGTTCTTC. Its protein is CATSDLAGGGSEQFF.

Sample share makes this clone medium-sized (0.01 to 0.1%). The chain is built from TRBV6-1 and TRBJ1-2, with D perhaps matching TRBD1 (5 bases). The CDR3 extends over 13 amino acids. Germline V gene data show CDR1 as MNHNS and CDR2 as SASEGT. Trimming removed 1 base at V and 7 bases at J, with 10 bases between. The CDR3 nucleotides are TGTGCCAGCAGTGAAGGTAGGGGTTCTGGCTACACCTTC. Translation gives CASSEGRGSGYTF.

The chain is built from TRBV5-5 and TRBJ2-3; 8 positions match TRBD2. Germline V CDR1 and CDR2: SGHKS, YYEKEE (reference sequence). Germline trimming cut 6 bases from V and 3 bases from J; bases unmatched to any gene: 12. This CDR3 comprises 16 residues. In DNA form, the CDR3 reads TGTGCCAGCAACCTCCTTTTTCGGGGGGGAACAGATACGCAGTATTTT. The encoded protein is CASNLLFRGGTDTQYF.

J is TRBJ1-1 and V is TRBV6-6; D not certain. Germline CDR1 is MNHNY and CDR2 is SVGAGI (reference sequence). This CDR3 region has 14 residues. Trimming stripped 1 base from V and 3 bases from J, with 9 bases between. This CDR3 reads CASSYLPGDTEAFF. As DNA, the CDR3 is TGTGCCAGCAGTTACTTGCCCGGGGACACTGAAGCTTTCTTT.